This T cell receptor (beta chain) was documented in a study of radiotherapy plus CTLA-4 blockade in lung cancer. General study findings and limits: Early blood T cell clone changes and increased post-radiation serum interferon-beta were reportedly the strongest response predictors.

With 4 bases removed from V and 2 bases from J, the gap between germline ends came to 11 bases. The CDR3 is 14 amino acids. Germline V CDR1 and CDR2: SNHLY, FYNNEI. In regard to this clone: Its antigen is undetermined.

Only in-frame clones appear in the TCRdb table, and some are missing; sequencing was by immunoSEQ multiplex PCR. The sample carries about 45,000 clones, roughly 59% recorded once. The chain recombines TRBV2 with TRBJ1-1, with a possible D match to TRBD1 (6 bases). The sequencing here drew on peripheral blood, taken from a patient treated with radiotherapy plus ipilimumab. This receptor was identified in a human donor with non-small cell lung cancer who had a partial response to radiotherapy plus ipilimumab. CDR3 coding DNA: TGTGCCAGCAGTGGGGACACCTTAAACACTGAAGCTTTCTTT. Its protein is CASSGDTLNTEAFF.